Listed below are T cell receptor beta chains from one sample, sequenced in a study of blood T cell repertoires in COVID-19. Only in-frame clones appear in the TCRdb table, and some are missing; sequencing was by immunoSEQ multiplex PCR. The data show about 53,000 clones, about 77% seen once. Sequencing was carried out using peripheral blood. These receptors all stem from a man in his 70s with active or convalescent COVID-19. CDR3s include the opening cysteine and the closing phenylalanine or tryptophan.

TRBV5-6	CASSWEGDGRVSPLHF
TRBV19	CASTGTAGSPLHF
TRBV29-1	CSVRGGGNEQFF
TRBV6-5	CASSTGGHNSPLHF
TRBV5-1	CASSLLGTGADTQYF
TRBV24-1	CATSDWGQGGSSTDTQYF
TRBV12-3/TRBV12-4	CASSYDRDSPLHF
TRBV19	CASRRGRNQPQHF
TRBV6-2/TRBV6-3	CASSSRGGRDTQYF
TRBV6-5	CASSYSSLPNGELFF
TRBV19	CASRAPPGQGYMNTEAFF
TRBV12-5	CASGLDGGSSYNEQFF
TRBV6-6	CASRADSWNTEAFF
TRBV12-3/TRBV12-4	CASSGRQGLEAFF
TRBV11-2	CASSPTGGSGQPQHF
TRBV7-2	CASSFSGGPNEQYF
TRBV6-2/TRBV6-3	CASSPSGGNYGYTF
TRBV28	CASSRDRVYGYTF
TRBV18	CASSPPRATYNEQFF
TRBV7-2	CASSFGTGVTGELFF
TRBV10-3	CAISETGGGSSYNEQFF
TRBV2	CASKGRGMADTQYF
TRBV27	CASRGPTGLGDTEAFF
TRBV6-4	CASSEARGTEAFF
TRBV5-6	CASSFGSPYNSPLHF
TRBV5-1	CASSLEAGSYNSPLHF
TRBV28	CASSFIFRGPETQYF
TRBV30	CAWRSGTGDEKLFF
TRBV6-2/TRBV6-3	CASSRRLDGEQYF
TRBV20-1	CSASRRGSSYNEQFF
TRBV30	CAWTTRGDTGELFF
TRBV27	CASSLLSLAGRPDTQYF
TRBV30	CAGGTGSFSPLHF
TRBV18	CASSPTIVEQTEAFF
TRBV11-2	CASSLGGGSYEQYF
TRBV7-2	CASSLARGVRENEQFF
TRBV9	CASSVWATTGELFF
TRBV29-1	CSVDLAGTSDTQYF
TRBV5-1	CASSPRGTEAFF
TRBV6-2/TRBV6-3	CASSWTGSSYNEQFF
TRBV6-2/TRBV6-3	CASSYTYGYTF
TRBV6-4	CASSESASHNEQFF
TRBV28	CASRRGQGHSSNTEAFF
TRBV5-1	CASSLGLSQPQHF
TRBV4-1	CASSQPGGNQPQHF
TRBV7-3	CASSRTSGGELFF
TRBV18	CASSPARTGSYEQYF
TRBV24-1	CATSAPVGRGTGDHYGYTF
TRBV27	CASSAVVKTSTDTQYF